Here is one T cell receptor beta chain with its context. Its antigen is currently unknown. The CDR3 is made up of 16 amino acids. V shed 4 bases and J shed 0 bases, with 13 bases lying between them. Germline CDR1 LNHDA, CDR2 SQIVND (reference sequence). It was with 60 Vbeta and 13 Jbeta primers that the PCR ran. Sequencing was performed with immunoSEQ multiplex PCR; in TCRdb, only in-frame clones are kept and a portion is missing. The repertoire holds over 150,000 clones, with 82% as singletons. The data are from a study of cytomegalovirus exposure and HLA in healthy donors. Findings and limits, study-wide: The study labeled 150 to 200 TCR beta chains cytomegalovirus-associated.

The sequenced sample was PBMCs. This clonotype originated in a boy between 2 and 10 years old in good health and CMV-seronegative. The V call is TRBV19, the J call TRBJ1-3; D is perhaps TRBD1 (5 bases). In DNA form, the CDR3 reads TGTGCCAGTAGTACTATCTACAGGAACTCTGGAAACACCATATATTTT. Its protein product is CASSTIYRNSGNTIYF.